This T cell receptor (beta chain) was identified during a study of OX40 agonist ivuxolimab in advanced cancers. TCRdb's copy holds only in-frame clones and misses some; the assay was immunoSEQ multiplex PCR. The data contain 60,000 to 80,000 clones, 90% to 95% of them singletons. The V and J ends lost 0 bases and 2 bases respectively, with 9 bases between them. The CDR3 contains 15 residues. The germline CDR1 and CDR2 sequences are LNHNV and YYDKDF (reference sequence). Source: CD4+ or CD8+ T cells sorted from blood, taken in a trial of the OX40 agonist ivuxolimab. The sequence derives from an adult with an advanced solid tumor such as melanoma, head and neck, liver or kidney cancer. J is TRBJ2-3 and V is TRBV15; D unresolved. The CDR3 sequence: CATSRDHGVTDTQYF. The CDR3, as DNA: TGTGCCACCAGCAGAGATCACGGTGTCACAGATACGCAGTATTTT.